This T cell receptor (beta chain) stems from a study of Ad26.COV2.S vaccination and SARS-CoV-2 variants. About the research overall: Enrollment placed the donor in the COV1001 Ad26.COV2.S trial arm.

The data were produced by immunoSEQ multiplex PCR, yet TCRdb's version contains in-frame clones alone and is incomplete. The sample records 300,000 to 400,000 clones, 80% to 90% being singletons. As to treatment: about 20 received Ad26.COV2.S at low or high dose, single or two shots; about 5 received placebo; per-sample allocation not given. Day 63 following the first vaccine or placebo injection was when the samples were taken. Spike of the Wuhan-strain SARS-CoV-2 was expressed by an Ad26 vector, which formed the vaccine. Specimen: peripheral blood, collected in a trial of Ad26.COV2.S vaccine versus placebo. The sequence was collected from a person between 18 and 60 years old who received the Ad26.COV2.S COVID-19 vaccine or a placebo.

CDR3: CASSSSGTGVSEQYF. The CDR3 nucleotides read TGCGCCAGCAGCTCATCCGGGACAGGGGTCTCCGAGCAGTACTTC. The chain couples TRBV5-1 to TRBJ2-7, with 10 nucleotides matching TRBD1. Per germline, CDR1 SGHRS and CDR2 YFSETQ. V was pared by 3 bases and J by 6 bases, with 9 bases of the junction left unmatched. The CDR3 covers 15 residues.